A selection of T cell receptor beta chains follows, all from one sample in a study of T cell changes during pregnancy in multiple sclerosis. This table comes from immunoSEQ multiplex PCR, and its TCRdb copy is limited to in-frame clones, with some not included. Of about 49,000 clones in the sample, roughly 90% were seen once. Sequences were derived from peripheral blood, sampled after pregnancy. These receptors were obtained from a female donor in good health, enrolled as a control in a pregnancy study. Both conserved end residues are trimmed from each CDR3.

TRBV5-6 14 ASSLVRGQTNEKLF
TRBV5-1 13 ASSRAGTANTEAF
TRBV7-3 12 ASSFTENTGELF
TRBV7-6 17 ASSWEEQAGGHGTGELF
TRBV6-1 13 ASSAQGAGSYEQY
TRBV30 11 AWGGTANNEQF
TRBV11-2 13 ASSPAGGAYNEQF
TRBV2 15 ASGGLGLPNSNQPQH
TRBV9 14 ASSAGGGTGPYEQY
TRBV6-1 13 ASSDPSGGGYEQY
TRBV9 11 ASSVDGGNEQF
TRBV9 10 ASSVRGGEQY
TRBV5-1 11 ASSLTGAYEQY
TRBV5-5 13 ASSLPTGATGELF
TRBV5-1 13 ASSLNPGSRETQY
TRBV4-1 16 ASSQEGIQGAGIQPQH
TRBV10-1 13 ASSELASGSHEQY
TRBV5-1 10 ASSLDRGEQF
TRBV21-1 15 ASSKWAKQGEISPLH
TRBV6-1 13 ASSGSGGVNEKLF
TRBV28 12 ASRAGGEPGEQY
TRBV6-5 13 ASRQAGATNEKLF
TRBV7-6 12 ASSLGSANSEQF
TRBV7-2 9 ASSVNTEAF
TRBV9 13 ASSVGDRVSDTQY
TRBV5-1 10 ASSEQNYGYT
TRBV19 13 ASSMGALGQDGYT
TRBV27 10 ASSRGTGELF
TRBV6-4 13 ASSLSGSKTDTQY
TRBV19 15 ASTPWMDSSMNTEAF
TRBV5-4 14 ASSLAGTGASYEQY
TRBV4-3 14 ASGESPTGGANVLT
TRBV5-1 11 ASSPGLDYEQY
TRBV19 11 ASSIDKTDTQY
TRBV18 12 ASSPTPSNQPQH
TRBV18 12 ASSPQAGGGTQY
TRBV7-6 13 ASSLDQGTGNTIY
TRBV6-4 13 ASSSGTGGLYGYT
TRBV7-2 13 ASSLAGQGLQPQH
TRBV19 11 ASTRARGGELF
TRBV6-5 12 ASSYAGDRRGYT
TRBV19 14 ASSSGRPTSTDTQY
TRBV6-1 11 ASSDREYTEAF
TRBV7-9 13 ASSPPGQSVNEQF
TRBV5-8 12 ASSLLAVLREQF
TRBV29-1 12 SVDLGVLNTEAF
TRBV7-2 12 ASSPSTGVYGYT
TRBV7-2 11 ASSLEGASPQH
TRBV7-2 13 ASSLVVRSYNEQF
TRBV4-3 14 ASSQQAGHNYYGYT
TRBV7-8 10 ASSLVNGLNY
TRBV6-5 10 ASTGGSYGYT
TRBV27 12 ASSLLAAYNEQF
TRBV27 13 ASSSLGAGNTEAF
TRBV13 11 ASKGQQNSPLH
TRBV4-3 13 ASSQDGPGGEKLF
TRBV5-1 13 ASSKGQGSAETQY
TRBV18 12 ASSLTSGVYEQY
TRBV4-2 15 ASSQDGGDSGANVLT
TRBV4-3 13 ASSQGTGSTYEQY